These 18 T cell receptor beta chains were sequenced from one sample in a study of shared clonotypes between healthy human individuals. The data were produced by immunoSEQ multiplex PCR, yet TCRdb's version contains in-frame clones alone and is incomplete. In the table there are about 2.4 million clones, under 95% of which are singletons. Sequenced material: naive CD4+ T cells from PBMCs. The subset: CD45RA+ positively selected. The receptors come from a man aged 18 to 29 in good health. Some clones in this sample may be carry-over from other donors' samples.

V and J are TRBV27 and TRBJ2-7; the match to TRBD1 covers 7 bases. CDR1 and CDR2 (germline): MNHEY, SMNVEV (reference sequence). V shed 4 bases, J shed 0 bases, and the junction held 15 bases outside the gene matches. This CDR3 is 18 amino acids long. The CDR3 sequence is CASSSVGWRQGTSYEQYF. In nucleotides, the CDR3 is TGTGCCAGCAGTTCGGTCGGGTGGCGACAGGGCACCTCCTACGAGCAGTACTTC.

With respect to this clone: Other nucleotide sequences in the sample specify the same CDR3. The chain is built from TRBV7-3 and TRBJ1-2, with D perhaps TRBD1 (6 bases). CDR1 and CDR2 from the germline V gene are SGHTA and FQGTGA. The V and J ends lost 6 bases and 2 bases respectively, with 10 bases between them. The CDR3 spans 13 residues. This CDR3 reads CASSLGGNYGYTF. The CDR3 coding sequence is TGTGCCAGCAGTTTGGGGGGCAACTATGGCTACACCTTC.

J is TRBJ2-1 and V is TRBV7-2; maybe TRBD2 (6 bases). CDR3 length: 17 residues. Per the germline V gene, CDR1 is SGHTA and CDR2 is FQGNSA. Trimming removed 5 bases from V and 4 bases from J, with 21 bases in between. The DNA of the CDR3 is TGTGCCAGCAGCCCCGATACCGGGACTCCTGGGTACAATGAGCAGTTCTTC. Its translation: CASSPDTGTPGYNEQFF.

V is TRBV19 and J is TRBJ2-3; 7 bases are a match to TRBD2. The germline V gene has CDR1 LNHDA and CDR2 SQIVND (reference sequence). Trimming cost V 3 bases and J 2 bases; bases outside gene matches: 20. The CDR3 totals 20 residues. The CDR3 here is CASSMVGLDILGRFTDTQYF. CDR3 DNA sequence: TGTGCCAGTAGTATGGTCGGACTAGATATACTTGGGAGATTCACAGATACGCAGTATTTT.

The J gene is TRBJ2-7, the V gene TRBV6-5, with TRBD2 identical over 7 bases. The CDR3 spans 15 residues. Germline CDR1 and CDR2: MNHEY and SVGAGI. With 8 bases clipped from V and 5 bases from J, the junction kept 15 bases outside the gene matches. CDR3 nucleotides: TGTGCCAGCGCTACGGTTGCGGGAGTAGTGGACGAGCAGTACTTC. Translating gives CASATVAGVVDEQYF.

The chain recombines TRBV14 with TRBJ2-2; D unresolved. The germline V gene has CDR1 SGHDN and CDR2 FVKESK. Trimming removed 1 base at V and 1 base at J, with 4 bases between. The CDR3 is made up of 14 amino acids. DNA of the CDR3: TGTGCCAGCAGCCAAGCCCAGAACACCGGGGAGCTGTTTTTT. Encoded protein: CASSQAQNTGELFF.

The J gene is TRBJ1-1, the V gene TRBV5-1, with D uncertain. The length of the CDR3 is 12 residues. CDR1 and CDR2 (germline): SGHRS, YFSETQ. V lost 5 bases, J lost 0 bases, and 5 bases lay in between. The CDR3 here is CASRGMNTEAFF. CDR3 coding DNA: TGCGCCAGCAGGGGGATGAACACTGAAGCTTTCTTT.

This clone showed up just once. The rearrangement joins TRBV5-1 to TRBJ1-4; a weak D match, TRBD1 (5 bases). Trimming pared 7 bases from V and 5 bases from J, leaving 21 bases between. Germline V CDR1 and CDR2: SGHRS, YFSETQ. The CDR3 spans 16 residues. The CDR3 protein is CASGSGSLGGNEKLFF. The CDR3, as DNA: TGCGCCAGCGGGTCGGGCAGTCTTGGGGGAAATGAAAAACTGTTTTTT.

This sequence joins TRBV6-1 and TRBJ1-2; 7 nucleotides line up with TRBD1. V shed 6 bases and J 2 bases; nucleotides not matched to a gene: 3. The CDR3 sequence is 13 residues long. Germline loops: CDR1 MNHNS, CDR2 SASEGT. As DNA, the CDR3 is TGTGCCAGCAGCCCACAGGGGAACTATGGCTACACCTTC. Protein product: CASSPQGNYGYTF.

With respect to this clone: This same CDR3 is encoded by further DNA sequences in the sample. The rearrangement joins TRBV5-1 to TRBJ1-1, with TRBD1 identical over 7 bases. V lost 2 bases, J lost 1 base, and 5 bases stayed unmatched. This CDR3 comprises 15 residues. Per germline, CDR1 SGHRS and CDR2 YFSETQ. The CDR3 coding sequence is TGCGCCAGCAGCTTAGGGGGCAGGACGAACACTGAAGCTTTCTTT. This codes for CASSLGGRTNTEAFF.

A few counts support this clone. CDR3 loop: CASSSLRGNTQYF. The CDR3 nucleotides read TGTGCCAGCAGCTCTCTTCGGGGAAATACGCAGTATTTT. V usage is TRBV11-2 and J usage is TRBJ2-3, with D perhaps TRBD2 (5 bases). V shed 4 bases and J shed 7 bases, with 12 bases lying between them. Germline V gives CDR1 SGHAT, CDR2 FQNNGV. The CDR3 is 13 amino acids.

The chain recombines TRBV5-1 with TRBJ2-7; TRBD2 agrees at 9 bases. The CDR3 runs to 18 residues. With V trimmed by 0 bases and J by 9 bases, 19 bases remained unmatched. Germline lookup yields CDR1 SGHRS and CDR2 YFSETQ. The CDR3, as DNA: TGCGCCAGCAGCTTGGATATCCTAGCGGGACCCCGGGTTACGGTGCAGTACTTC. As protein: CASSLDILAGPRVTVQYF.

V usage is TRBV28 and J usage is TRBJ1-2; D call uncertain. V shed 6 bases and J shed 7 bases, with 9 bases lying between them. The CDR3 contains 11 residues. Germline V gives CDR1 MDHEN, CDR2 SYDVKM. For the CDR3, the DNA is TGTGCCAGCAGACTCGCACTTGGCTACACCTTC. Translation gives CASRLALGYTF.

This chain connects TRBV6-6 to TRBJ1-1; D unresolved. Between the trimmed V and J ends, which lost 0 bases and 9 bases, there was a span of 5 bases. The germline CDR1 and CDR2 sequences are MNHNY and SVGAGI (reference sequence). The CDR3 length is 11 residues. CDR3 nucleotide sequence: TGTGCCAGCAGTTACTCCGACCAAGCTTTCTTT. This codes for CASSYSDQAFF.

This clone was observed a single time. The DNA for the CDR3 is TGTGCCAGCTCACCCACGGACACCCGTCCCGAGCAGTACTTC. Residues: CASSPTDTRPEQYF. This chain uses TRBV18 with TRBJ2-7, with D perhaps matching TRBD1 (5 bases). This CDR3 has 14 amino acids. From germline, CDR1 is KGHSH and CDR2 LQKENI. V lost 3 bases, J lost 6 bases, and 15 bases lay in between.

The gene calls are TRBV11-2 and TRBJ2-7; 9 bases are a match to TRBD2. The ends lost 5 bases at V and 7 bases at J; junction bases unmatched: 9. Germline V gives CDR1 SGHAT, CDR2 FQNNGV. The CDR3 has 14 residues. Here the CDR3 reads CASSPLAGADEQYF. The CDR3, as DNA: TGTGCCAGCAGCCCATTAGCGGGAGCGGATGAGCAGTACTTC. The variable domain in full, with the rest retrieved from reference TRBV11-2 and TRBJ2-7, is EAGVAQSPRYKIIEKRQSVAFWCNPISGHATLYWYQQILGQGPKLLIQFQNNGVVDDSQLPKDRFSAERLKGVDSTLKIQPAKLEDSAVYLCASSPLAGADEQYFGPGTRLTVT.

The genes are TRBV14 and TRBJ1-3; D is ambiguous. This CDR3 is built from 14 residues. The germline V gene has CDR1 SGHDN and CDR2 FVKESK. Trimming took off 4 bases at V and 4 bases at J, with 11 bases between the two ends. CDR3 bases: TGTGCCAGCAGCCCAGCCATGATCGGAAACACCATATATTTT. This codes for CASSPAMIGNTIYF.

J is TRBJ1-1 and V is TRBV11-3; possibly TRBD1 for D (5 bases). Trimming removed 1 base from V and 0 bases from J, with 6 bases in between. CDR1 and CDR2 from the germline V gene are SGHNT and YENEEA. The CDR3 has 14 residues. The CDR3 here is CASSLAGVNTEAFF. CDR3 sequence (DNA): TGTGCCAGCAGCTTAGCGGGGGTGAACACTGAAGCTTTCTTT.